Sequencing of this T cell receptor (beta chain) was carried out in a study of Ad26.COV2.S vaccination and SARS-CoV-2 variants. Overall study: Donor had been placed in the Ad26.COV2.S arm of the COV1001 trial. Study-level points and caveats: The placebo group had lower spike-specific TCR breadth than the vaccine recipients did.

Treatment defined: roughly 20 received Ad26.COV2.S at low or high dose, single or two shots; roughly 5 received placebo; per-sample allocation not given. Sampling occurred on day 63 after the first vaccine or placebo injection. The vaccine antigen was prefusion-stabilized Wuhan SARS-CoV-2 spike. In its sample, this clone was seen once. The antigen is undetermined. Some clones are missing from TCRdb's copy, which holds only in-frame ones; the method was immunoSEQ multiplex PCR. The sample lists 300,000 to 400,000 clones; about 85% were seen once. The TCR originated in a person between 18 and 60 years old who received the Ad26.COV2.S COVID-19 vaccine or a placebo. The starting material was peripheral blood, obtained in a trial of Ad26.COV2.S vaccine versus placebo.

This CDR3 is CASSERLAGVNEQFF. The CDR3 nucleotides are TGTGCCAGCAGTGAACGGCTAGCGGGAGTTAATGAGCAGTTCTTC. The chain couples TRBV6-1 to TRBJ2-1; 10 nucleotides line up with TRBD2. The CDR3 sequence is 15 residues long. Germline V gene data show CDR1 as MNHNS and CDR2 as SASEGT. J gave up 7 bases and V 2 bases, and 5 bases lay outside the gene matches.